Listed below are T cell receptor beta chains from one sample, sequenced in a study of T cell repertoires in cytomegalovirus infection. No antigen has been identified for these receptors. TCRdb itself ran the reads through MiXCR, one entry per CDR3 protein. The table shows 100,000 to 150,000 distinct CDR3 sequences, with roughly a quarter occurring only once. Sequenced: PBMCs, sequenced either directly or after in vitro stimulation (not recorded which). The origin of the receptors is a human donor in good health (CMV status not recorded). Some clones in this sample may be carry-over from other donors' samples. CDR3s include the opening cysteine and the closing phenylalanine or tryptophan. D genes are given only for firm matches. A row's size may be missing; if present it is once, few, many or a size class.

J gene | D gene | clone size | V gene | CDR3 protein | CDR3 DNA
TRBJ2-3 | - | - | TRBV7-3 | CASSLWSDTDTQYF | TGTGCCAGCAGCTTATGGTCCGACACAGATACGCAGTATTTT
TRBJ2-5 | TRBD2 | few | TRBV7-2 | CASSPRLSGSSETQYF | TGTGCCAGCAGCCCCCGACTTAGCGGGAGTTCTGAGACCCAGTACTTC
TRBJ1-1 | TRBD1 | - | TRBV19 | CASSPQTGSTTEAFF | TGTGCCAGTAGCCCGCAGACAGGGTCAACGACTGAAGCTTTCTTT
TRBJ2-3 | TRBD2 | - | TRBV7-2 | CASSLGGGGDTQYF | TGTGCCAGCAGCTTAGGGGGCGGGGGGGATACGCAGTATTTT
TRBJ1-1 | - | few | TRBV10-2 | CASSQDRNTEAFF | TGCGCCAGCAGCCAGGACAGGAACACTGAAGCTTTCTTT
TRBJ2-7 | - | few | TRBV6-5 | CASSYAVSSYEQYF | TGTGCCAGCAGTTACGCTGTCTCCTCCTACGAGCAGTACTTC
TRBJ2-2 | - | - | TRBV7-8 | CASSLLNGVDTGELFF | TGTGCCAGCAGCTTACTGAATGGGGTAGACACCGGGGAGCTGTTTTTT
TRBJ2-2 | - | few | TRBV15 | CATRDGQRFGELFF | TGTGCCACCAGAGACGGACAGAGATTTGGGGAGCTGTTTTTT
TRBJ1-1 | TRBD1 | - | TRBV20-1 | CSLGTGGTEAFF | TGCAGCTTGGGGACAGGGGGCACTGAAGCTTTCTTT
TRBJ1-5 | - | - | TRBV19 | CASGILGGQPQHF | TGTGCCAGTGGAATTCTCGGGGGTCAGCCCCAGCATTTT
TRBJ2-1 | - | - | TRBV4-1 | CASSQVKYVNEQFF | TGCGCCAGCAGCCAGGTCAAGTACGTCAATGAGCAGTTCTTC
TRBJ2-6 | - | few | TRBV10-3 | CAIRGQGLPSGANVLTF | TGTGCCATCAGAGGCCAGGGGCTCCCCTCTGGGGCCAACGTCCTGACTTTC
TRBJ2-1 | - | many | TRBV7-9 | CASSKSFSSYNEQFF | TGTGCCAGCAGCAAATCCTTTAGCTCCTACAATGAGCAGTTCTTC
TRBJ1-2 | - | many | TRBV7-2 | CASSSYQDFYGYTF | TGTGCCAGCAGCTCTTATCAGGATTTCTATGGCTACACCTTC
TRBJ2-3 | - | many | TRBV4-3 | CASSQDITSTDTQYF | TGCGCCAGCAGCCAAGATATCACTAGCACAGATACGCAGTATTTT
TRBJ2-2 | TRBD1 | few | TRBV12-3/TRBV12-4 | CASSFWTGIRREELFF | TGTGCCAGCAGTTTTTGGACAGGGATCCGGCGGGAGGAGCTGTTTTTT
TRBJ2-5 | TRBD2 | - | TRBV5-1 | CASSWGTSQETQYF | TGCGCCAGCAGCTGGGGGACTAGCCAAGAGACCCAGTACTTC
TRBJ1-1 | - | many | TRBV10-3 | CAIRGGSAEAFF | TGTGCCATCAGGGGGGGCTCCGCTGAAGCTTTCTTT
TRBJ2-5 | - | - | TRBV5-6 | CASSLFPGEGTQYF | TGTGCCAGCAGCTTGTTCCCAGGGGAGGGGACCCAGTACTTC
TRBJ1-2 | - | many | TRBV7-2 | CASSLPPAAYGYTF | TGTGCCAGCAGCTTACCCCCAGCGGCCTATGGCTACACCTTC
TRBJ2-5 | - | - | TRBV7-9 | CASSAGQRETQYF | TGTGCCAGCAGCGCCGGACAGCGGGAGACCCAGTACTTC
TRBJ1-5 | - | few | TRBV27 | CASSRHNQPQHF | TGTGCCAGCAGTCGGCACAATCAGCCCCAGCATTTT
TRBJ2-3 | TRBD2 | - | TRBV5-1 | CASRGTSGSDTQYF | TGCGCCAGCCGAGGGACTAGCGGGAGTGATACGCAGTATTTT
TRBJ2-7 | TRBD2 | - | TRBV6-6 | CASSYYGRDSYEQYF | TGTGCCAGCAGTTACTACGGGAGGGACTCCTACGAGCAGTACTTC
TRBJ1-3 | TRBD1 | - | TRBV7-9 | CASSFWTGGNTIYF | TGTGCCAGCAGCTTCTGGACAGGGGGAAACACCATATATTTT
TRBJ2-1 | - | few | TRBV4-1 | CASSHRSSDNEQFF | TGCGCCAGCAGCCACCGGAGCTCAGACAATGAGCAGTTCTTC
TRBJ1-1 | - | - | TRBV5-4 | CASSSELNTEAFF | TGTGCCAGCAGCTCGGAGCTGAACACTGAAGCTTTCTTT
TRBJ2-3 | TRBD2 | few | TRBV27 | CASSPRTSADTQYF | TGTGCCAGCAGTCCTCGGACTAGCGCGGATACGCAGTATTTT